This TCR beta chain originates from a study of cytomegalovirus exposure and HLA in healthy donors. The PCR contained 60 Vbeta and 13 Jbeta primers. Method: immunoSEQ multiplex PCR; TCRdb's copy keeps in-frame clones and lacks some. The repertoire consists of fewer than 150,000 clones, with roughly 80% occurring once and the leading ten covering approximately 2.1%. The study, taken as a whole, reports: A later analysis showed HLA-associated TCR beta chains outstripping equally common others in clonal expansion. CMV serostatus alone was available as immune exposure information. Cytomegalovirus status, reportedly, was diagnosed with high specificity and sensitivity by the classifier. It was in a later analysis that TCR association rates were seen to vary by HLA locus, highest for DRB1 and lowest for HLA-C.

Notes on this clone: Its antigen is unknown.

The V gene's germline CDR1 is SEHNR and CDR2 FQNEAQ (reference sequence). V shed 0 bases and J shed 2 bases, with 11 bases lying between them. This CDR3 has 15 amino acids. V usage is TRBV7-9 and J usage is TRBJ2-7; D may be TRBD2 (6 bases). Sequenced sample: PBMCs. This sequence was found in a man aged 30 to 39 in good health and CMV-seronegative. The CDR3 DNA follows: TGTGCCAGCAGCTTAGCCGGGAGTCCAACCTACGAGCAGTACTTC. This sequence encodes CASSLAGSPTYEQYF.